These 21 T cell receptor beta chains share one sample of origin, sequenced in a study of T cell changes during pregnancy in multiple sclerosis. The protocol was immunoSEQ multiplex PCR, while the TCRdb copy is restricted to in-frame clones and leaves out a portion. The sample consists of roughly 50,000 clones, 92% of them appearing once. Sample: CD4+ T cells from peripheral blood mononuclear cells, taken in the third trimester of pregnancy. These receptors were collected from a female donor with multiple sclerosis, enrolled in a pregnancy study.

V is TRBV28 and J is TRBJ2-7; a possible D gene is TRBD1 (5 bases). This CDR3 has 17 residues. Between the trimmed V and J ends, which lost 8 bases and 0 bases, there was a span of 23 bases. Germline V gene data show CDR1 as MDHEN and CDR2 as SYDVKM. For the CDR3, the DNA is TGTGCCAGCCCTCCCCTCCTGACTGCAGGGATCTCCTACGAGCAGTACTTC. The encoded protein is CASPPLLTAGISYEQYF.

This chain joins TRBV5-1 and TRBJ1-2; 9 bases agree with TRBD1. CDR3 length: 14 amino acids. J lost 8 bases, V lost 1 base, and 6 bases had no gene match. The germline CDR1 and CDR2 sequences are SGHRS and YFSETQ. CDR3 nucleotides: TGCGCCAGCAGCTTGCCGGACAGGGGCCGGGGCTACACCTTC. It yields the protein CASSLPDRGRGYTF. Variable domain in full (rest from reference TRBV5-1 and TRBJ1-2): KAGVTQTPRYLIKTRGQQVTLSCSPISGHRSVSWYQQTPGQGLQFLFEYFSETQRNKGNFPGRFSGRQFSNSRSEMNVSTLELGDSALYLCASSLPDRGRGYTFGSGTRLTVV.

CDR3 bases: TGTGCCAGCAGCCCCAGACAGGGGGCTAACTATGGCTACACCTTC. Protein sequence: CASSPRQGANYGYTF. This rearrangement joins TRBV7-8 to TRBJ1-2; TRBD1 aligns across 9 bases. From germline, CDR1 is SGHVS and CDR2 FQNEAQ. This CDR3 comprises 15 residues. The J segment lost 0 bases and the V segment lost 5 bases, leaving 4 bases of the junction unmatched.

The V and J genes are TRBV30 and TRBJ2-3; D is uncertain. In germline, CDR1 is GTSNPN, CDR2 SVGIG (reference sequence). V dropped 2 bases and J dropped 0 bases, with 9 bases sitting between them. This CDR3 is 14 amino acids long. The CDR3 reads CAWSTEPSTDTQYF. CDR3 in DNA: TGTGCCTGGAGTACAGAACCTAGCACAGATACGCAGTATTTT.

The chain links TRBV14 to TRBJ2-5; D ambiguous. The CDR3 contains 12 residues. Germline V CDR1 and CDR2: SGHDN, FVKESK. V lost 3 bases, J lost 8 bases, and 10 bases lay in between. The DNA for the CDR3 is TGTGCCAGCAGCCACCCAGACTCCACCCAGTACTTC. It is translated as CASSHPDSTQYF.

The chain couples TRBV10-3 to TRBJ1-2; unclear D gene. Between the trimmed V and J ends, which lost 10 bases and 2 bases, there was a span of 23 bases. The germline V gene encodes CDR1 ENHRY and CDR2 SYGVKD. CDR3 length equals 16 residues. The DNA of the CDR3 is TGTGCCACCGCCCGCGATAAGGGAGTGGGGAACTATGGCTACACCTTC. Amino acids: CATARDKGVGNYGYTF.

The CDR3 here is CASREGTSGRTDTQYF. CDR3 sequence (DNA): TGTGCCAGTAGAGAGGGGACTAGCGGGAGAACGGATACGCAGTATTTT. The chain couples TRBV19 to TRBJ2-3, with 14 nucleotides matching TRBD2. The CDR3 consists of 16 residues. From germline, CDR1 is LNHDA and CDR2 SQIVND (reference sequence). The V gene end was trimmed by 6 bases and the J gene end by 6 bases; junction bases not matched to a gene: 8.

This chain links TRBV5-6 with TRBJ2-5; TRBD2 matches at 12 bases. Trimming at V came to 2 bases and at J to 5 bases, leaving 10 bases not matched to a gene. The CDR3 consists of 17 residues. The germline V gene encodes CDR1 SGHDT and CDR2 YYEEEE. This chain's CDR3 is CASSFRLAGGVSETQYF. CDR3 DNA: TGTGCCAGCAGCTTTAGGCTAGCGGGAGGGGTGTCGGAGACCCAGTACTTC.

This chain connects TRBV5-1 to TRBJ2-5, with 11 positions matching TRBD2. Trimming took 4 bases from V and 5 from J; bases not matched to a gene: 7. This CDR3 has 15 amino acids. Per the germline V gene, CDR1 is SGHRS and CDR2 is YFSETQ. The CDR3 region is CASSPGLAASETQYF. The CDR3 DNA reads as TGCGCCAGCAGCCCGGGACTAGCGGCTTCGGAGACCCAGTACTTC.

J is TRBJ1-5 and V is TRBV18; 8 bases are a match to TRBD1. Trimming cost V 5 bases and J 7 bases; bases outside gene matches: 7. The CDR3 runs 14 residues. Germline V gene sequence: CDR1 KGHSH, CDR2 LQKENI. In nucleotides, the CDR3 is TGTGCCAGCTCAATGGACAGGGTCGGACAGCCCCAGCATTTT. Protein: CASSMDRVGQPQHF.

CDR3 coding DNA: TGTGCCAGCAGCATAGCGGGAGTCGGGGCCGGGGAGCTGTTTTTT. It translates to CASSIAGVGAGELFF. The chain is built from TRBV6-5 and TRBJ2-2; 9 nucleotides match TRBD2. The CDR3 length is 15 residues. With V trimmed by 6 bases and J by 6 bases, 8 bases remained unmatched. Germline V CDR1 and CDR2: MNHEY, SVGAGI.

The rearrangement uses TRBV5-4 and TRBJ1-2; tentative D call: TRBD1 (5 bases). V was pared by 6 bases and J by 4 bases, with 16 bases between. The CDR3 runs 14 residues. In germline, CDR1 is SGHNT, CDR2 YYREEE (reference sequence). In DNA, the CDR3 is TGTGCCAGCACCTGGTCCCAGGGCAGCTATGGCTACACCTTC. It translates to CASTWSQGSYGYTF.

The V gene is TRBV4-1, the J gene TRBJ2-7, with 13 positions matching TRBD2. The CDR3 contains 19 residues. The germline V gene encodes CDR1 MGHRA and CDR2 YSYEKL. The trim removed 1 base at V and 0 bases at J, leaving 9 bases unmatched. The CDR3 coding sequence is TGCGCCAGCAGCCAAGCCCCGGGACTAGCGGGACTGAGCTCCTACGAGCAGTACTTC. Encoded protein: CASSQAPGLAGLSSYEQYF.

In its sample, this clone was seen once. The chain uses TRBV27 and TRBJ2-7; the match to TRBD1 covers 8 bases. Germline V gives CDR1 MNHEY, CDR2 SMNVEV (reference sequence). The CDR3 is 16 amino acids. J was trimmed by 4 bases and V by 6 bases; bases with no gene match: 14. For the CDR3, the DNA is TGTGCCAGCAGAACCTTCAAAGGGACAGGCGAATACGAGCAGTACTTC. Encoded protein: CASRTFKGTGEYEQYF.

The chain combines TRBV28 with TRBJ2-1; D not certain. This CDR3 region has 13 residues. V lost 3 bases, J lost 5 bases, and 8 bases lay in between. Germline V gene sequence: CDR1 MDHEN, CDR2 SYDVKM. This chain's CDR3 is CASSFQENNEQFF. The CDR3 bases are TGTGCCAGCAGTTTTCAAGAGAACAATGAGCAGTTCTTC.

The chain carries TRBV5-4 and TRBJ2-5, with 8 bases fitting TRBD1. Germline trimming cut 0 bases from V and 6 bases from J; bases unmatched to any gene: 7. This CDR3 is 15 amino acids long. CDR1 is SGHNT and CDR2 is YYREEE in the germline V gene (reference sequence). The CDR3 protein is CASSLEQGASQTQYF. CDR3 bases: TGTGCCAGCAGCTTGGAGCAGGGGGCCTCGCAGACCCAGTACTTC.

The chain joins TRBV5-4 to TRBJ2-5; 7 positions agree with TRBD1. CDR1 is SGHNT and CDR2 is YYREEE in the germline V gene (reference sequence). There are 14 residues in the CDR3. Unmatched junction bases numbered 5, after V lost 3 bases and J lost 3 bases. The CDR3 DNA follows: TGTGCCAGCAGCTCGGGACAGAGAAAAGAGACCCAGTACTTC. Its protein product is CASSSGQRKETQYF.

The chain carries TRBV6-5 and TRBJ2-7; no reliable D call. This CDR3 has 12 amino acids. V lost 5 bases and J lost 3, with 8 bases in between. The germline V gene has CDR1 MNHEY and CDR2 SVGAGI. The CDR3 DNA reads as TGTGCCAGCAGTAGCGAGAGCTACGAGCAGTACTTC. Translating it yields CASSSESYEQYF.

V and J are TRBV6-4 and TRBJ2-3; TRBD1 agrees at 11 bases. Looked up from germline, CDR1 is MRHNA and CDR2 is SNTAGT. The CDR3 extends over 15 amino acids. V shed 6 bases, J shed 3 bases, and the junction held 5 bases outside the gene matches. The DNA of the CDR3 is TGTGCCAGCAGCCTCGGGACAGGGGGGACAGATACGCAGTATTTT. It yields the protein CASSLGTGGTDTQYF.

The chain has TRBV19 and TRBJ2-3, with TRBD2 as a possible D gene (5 bases). V was cut by 3 bases and J by 1 base, with 11 bases left in between. Germline lookup yields CDR1 LNHDA and CDR2 SQIVND (reference sequence). The CDR3 is 15 amino acids. CDR3 nucleotide sequence: TGTGCCAGTAGTATCCCCGGGGTTCGCACAGATACGCAGTATTTT. As protein: CASSIPGVRTDTQYF.

The chain combines TRBV28 with TRBJ1-1; no clear D gene. Per the germline V gene, CDR1 is MDHEN and CDR2 is SYDVKM. Between the trimmed V and J ends, which lost 2 bases and 5 bases, there was a span of 6 bases. This CDR3 is built from 12 residues. CDR3 amino acids: CASSLPGTEAFF. CDR3 bases: TGTGCCAGCAGTTTACCGGGAACTGAAGCTTTCTTT. The variable domain in full, completed from reference TRBV28 and TRBJ1-1, reads DVKVTQSSRYLVKRTGEKVFLECVQDMDHENMFWYRQDPGLGLRLIYFSYDVKMKEKGDIPEGYSVSREKKERFSLILESASTNQTSMYLCASSLPGTEAFFGQGTRLTVV.